This is a list of T cell receptor beta chains from one sample in a study of tumor-infiltrating lymphocytes in primary liver carcinoma. TCRdb used MiXCR to reprocess the multiplex PCR reads, holding one entry per CDR3 protein. The sample lists more than 100,000 distinct CDR3 sequences; 55% to 70% were seen once. Sequencing was done on a sample of tumor-adjacent normal liver tissue. These TCRs come from an older woman with primary liver carcinoma and hepatitis B virus infection. Both conserved end residues are part of each CDR3. The D gene is left open where the match is weak. Clone size is given for some rows only: seen once, a few or many times, or a class if the clone is expanded.

clone size	D gene	V gene	J gene	CDR3 protein	CDR3 DNA
once	NA	TRBV11-2	TRBJ2-2	CASSLDPGAHGELFF	TGTGCTAGCAGCTTGGATCCAGGGGCGCACGGGGAGCTGTTTTTT
many	TRBD2	TRBV29-1	TRBJ2-1	CSVAGTSGKYEQFF	TGCAGCGTTGCAGGGACTAGCGGGAAGTATGAGCAGTTCTTC
NA	NA	TRBV19	TRBJ2-3	CANSILGSYTDTQYF	TGTGCCAATAGTATTCTGGGGAGCTACACAGATACGCAGTATTTT
NA	NA	TRBV7-9	TRBJ1-1	CASSPPTCSNTEAFF	TGTGCCAGCAGCCCCCCTACATGCTCTAACACTGAAGCTTTCTTT
many	NA	TRBV29-1	TRBJ1-1	CSVKGRPEAFF	TGCAGCGTAAAAGGGCGCCCTGAAGCTTTCTTT
few	TRBD1	TRBV28	TRBJ2-2	CTSRFRQGANTGELFF	TGTACCAGCAGGTTCAGACAGGGGGCGAACACCGGGGAGCTGTTTTTT
many	NA	TRBV30	TRBJ1-2	CAWRETTGGYTF	TGTGCCTGGAGGGAGACGACAGGTGGCTACACCTTC
NA	NA	TRBV20-1	TRBJ2-7	CSARDMGKIYERYF	TGCAGTGCTAGAGACATGGGAAAGATCTACGAGCGGTACTTC
NA	NA	TRBV14	TRBJ1-2	CASSQGHAGGYTF	TGTGCCAGCAGCCAGGGCCATGCAGGGGGCTACACCTTC
few	NA	TRBV6-2/TRBV6-3	TRBJ1-1	CASSPTPALTAFF	TGTGCCAGCAGCCCGACACCGGCCCTAACGGCTTTCTTT
NA	NA	TRBV7-8	TRBJ1-4	CASSQQGATNEKPFF	TGTGCCAGCAGTCAACAGGGTGCAACTAATGAAAAACCGTTTTTT
NA	TRBD2	TRBV7-9	TRBJ2-1	CASSDIRGTSGIFDEQSF	TGTGCCAGCAGCGATATCAGGGGCACTAGCGGGATTTTCGATGAGCAGTCCTTC
few	NA	TRBV5-1	TRBJ2-1	CTSSISIGSSYNEQFF	TGCACCAGCAGCATTTCTATCGGATCCTCCTACAATGAGCAGTTCTTC
NA	NA	TRBV29-1	TRBJ2-2	CSVGRGVGELYF	TGCAGCGTTGGGAGGGGGGTCGGGGAGCTGTATTTT
many	TRBD2	TRBV12-3/TRBV12-4	TRBJ2-6	CASSVYGLAGSSGANVLTF	TGTGCCAGCAGTGTATACGGACTAGCTGGGAGCTCTGGGGCCAACGTCCTGACTTTC
many	TRBD2	TRBV12-3/TRBV12-4	TRBJ2-1	CASSFSGTSGDNEQFF	TGTGCCAGCAGTTTTTCAGGGACTAGCGGAGACAATGAGCAGTTCTTC
NA	TRBD2	TRBV6-5	TRBJ2-7	CVSRKGLAGRGPYEQYF	TGTGTCAGTAGGAAGGGACTAGCGGGACGTGGCCCGTACGAGCAGTACTTC
NA	TRBD2	TRBV5-1	TRBJ2-3	CTSGSSRGEDTQYF	TGCACCAGCGGCTCGAGCCGGGGGGAGGATACGCAGTATTTT
many	TRBD1	TRBV29-1	TRBJ2-3	CSVGGQGAGTDTQYF	TGCAGCGTTGGGGGGCAGGGGGCAGGCACAGATACGCAGTATTTT
once	NA	TRBV12-3/TRBV12-4	TRBJ2-3	CASSHPLLVADTQYF	TGTGCCAGCAGTCACCCGCTCCTGGTTGCAGATACGCAGTATTTT
NA	NA	TRBV11-2	TRBJ2-1	CANSTNIEQFF	TGTGCCAACAGCACGAATATTGAGCAGTTCTTC
many	NA	TRBV10-2	TRBJ2-3	CASSESDFGGFTQYF	TGCGCCAGCAGTGAGTCGGACTTTGGGGGTTTTACGCAGTATTTT
many	TRBD1	TRBV30	TRBJ2-1	CAWNRGHGGNEQFF	TGTGCCTGGAACAGGGGGCATGGAGGCAATGAGCAGTTCTTC
NA	NA	TRBV11-2	TRBJ2-1	CVSSFTPPRSSYNEQFF	TGTGTTAGCAGCTTTACCCCACCGAGGAGCTCCTACAATGAGCAGTTCTTC
NA	NA	TRBV11-2	TRBJ2-2	CASSHGLGELFF	TGTGCCAGTAGCCACGGTCTCGGGGAGCTGTTTTTT
NA	TRBD1	TRBV6-1	TRBJ1-6	CASSPTGGGSPFHF	TGTGCCAGCAGCCCAACAGGGGGAGGATCACCCTTCCACTTT
NA	NA	TRBV11-2	TRBJ2-7	CASSATGAWFEQYF	TGTGCCAGCAGCGCAACGGGGGCTTGGTTTGAGCAATACTTC
medium-sized	NA	TRBV11-2	TRBJ1-1	CASSLEGTVNTEAFF	TGTGCCAGCAGCTTAGAAGGGACGGTGAACACTGAAGCTTTCTTT
NA	TRBD2	TRBV5-1	TRBJ2-1	CVSSPGTSGAGEQFF	TGCGTCAGCAGCCCCGGGACTAGCGGGGCCGGTGAGCAGTTCTTC
NA	NA	TRBV4-1	TRBJ1-1	CASSQSTGVNTEASF	TGCGCCAGCAGCCAAAGCACGGGAGTAAACACTGAAGCTTCCTTT
many	TRBD2	TRBV28	TRBJ2-1	CASSSPGLAVYQHLF	TGTGCCAGCAGTTCTCCGGGACTAGCGGTATACCAGCACCTTTTC
once	NA	TRBV11-3	TRBJ2-1	CDRSSVWQGSIISEQFF	TGTGACAGGAGCTCCGTCTGGCAGGGGAGCATCATTAGTGAGCAGTTCTTC
NA	TRBD1	TRBV30	TRBJ1-5	CAWGPTGAHQPQHF	TGTGCCTGGGGACCTACAGGGGCCCATCAGCCCCAACATTTT
NA	TRBD2	TRBV28	TRBJ2-3	CASIPSWTSGLTDTQYF	TGTGCCAGCATTCCCTCCTGGACTAGCGGTCTCACAGATACGCAGTATTTT
NA	NA	TRBV11-2	TRBJ2-4	CASSLAAVGSVKNIQYF	TGTGCCAGCAGCTTAGCTGCCGTAGGGTCCGTCAAAAACATTCAGTACTTC
many	NA	TRBV24-1	TRBJ2-1	CATSDFLAHEQFF	TGTGCCACCAGTGATTTCCTCGCCCATGAGCAGTTCTTC
many	NA	TRBV28	TRBJ2-7	CASSLRGLYEQYF	TGTGCCAGCAGTTTACGGGGACTCTACGAGCAGTACTTC
NA	NA	TRBV29-1	TRBJ2-1	CGVEGVGGESSYNEQFF	TGTGGCGTTGAGGGGGTCGGCGGGGAGAGCTCCTACAATGAGCAGTTCTTC
few	TRBD1	TRBV19	TRBJ2-7	CASRGQGETFYEQYF	TGTGCCAGTAGGGGACAGGGTGAGACCTTCTACGAGCAGTACTTC
many	NA	TRBV5-4	TRBJ2-5	CASSRSGLSVQETQYF	TGTGCCAGCAGTCGTAGTGGACTGTCCGTTCAAGAGACCCAGTACTTC
few	NA	TRBV21-1	TRBJ2-5	CASSKRETHYF	TGTGCCAGCAGCAAACGGGAGACCCACTACTTC
many	NA	TRBV5-1	TRBJ2-5	CASSLPGSQRKETQYF	TGCGCCAGCAGCCTCCCCGGGAGTCAAAGGAAGGAGACCCAGTACTTC
few	NA	TRBV5-1	TRBJ2-3	CASSLGTTSKPGADTQYF	TGCGCCAGCAGCTTGGGTACCACTTCTAAACCGGGTGCAGATACGCAGTATTTT
NA	NA	TRBV29-1	TRBJ2-7	CSVEQGPHEQCF	TGCAGCGTTGAACAGGGGCCCCACGAGCAGTGCTTT
NA	NA	TRBV29-1	TRBJ1-5	CSVAGTPCQLRHF	TGCAGCGTGGCGGGAACACCATGTCAGCTCCGGCATTTT
NA	NA	TRBV6-1	TRBJ2-7	CASSHYGQYF	TGTGCAAGTTCGCACTACGGGCAGTACTTC
NA	NA	TRBV29-1	TRBJ2-2	CSATGPLNSGELFF	TGCAGCGCAACAGGGCCTCTGAACTCCGGGGAGCTGTTTTTT
NA	NA	TRBV28	TRBJ1-5	CASSLQGSSRNQSQHF	TGTGCCAGCAGTTTACAGGGAAGTTCGCGAAATCAGTCCCAGCATTTT
many	NA	TRBV4-1	TRBJ1-5	CASSQLPGNQPQHF	TGCGCCAGCAGCCAACTCCCGGGCAATCAGCCCCAGCATTTT
NA	TRBD2	TRBV28	TRBJ2-1	CASSLSPGLGSSYNVQFF	TGTGCAAGCAGTTTATCCCCGGGACTAGGAAGCTCCTACAATGTGCAGTTCTTC
NA	TRBD1	TRBV6-1	TRBJ1-1	CASSPTGGGTESFF	TGTGCCAGCAGTCCCACAGGGGGGGGGACTGAATCCTTCTTT
NA	TRBD2	TRBV11-1	TRBJ2-3	CASNPSGRRADTQYF	TGTGCCAGCAACCCTAGCGGGAGGCGTGCGGATACGCAGTATTTT
NA	NA	TRBV29-1	TRBJ1-2	CSIGDRFYGCTF	NA
many	NA	TRBV30	TRBJ1-2	CAWSVSQGVRIYGYTF	TGTGCCTGGAGTGTTTCACAGGGAGTCCGCATCTATGGCTACACCTTC
many	NA	TRBV10-3	TRBJ1-4	CAISERGTNEKLFF	TGTGCCATCAGTGAGCGGGGAACTAATGAAAAACTGTTTTTT